A single sample gave rise to the 31 T cell receptor beta chains below, sequenced in a study of blood T cell repertoires in COVID-19. Some clones are missing from TCRdb's copy, which holds only in-frame ones; the method was immunoSEQ multiplex PCR. The sample includes around 76,000 clones, roughly 91% seen only once; the top ten take 0.58%. Sample: peripheral blood. Receptors were obtained from a man in his sixties with acute or convalescent COVID-19.

In nucleotides, the CDR3 is TGTGCCAGCAGCGCCATGACAGTGAACACTGAAGCTTTCTTT. Its translation is CASSAMTVNTEAFF. The rearrangement links TRBV9 to TRBJ1-1; D perhaps matches TRBD1 (5 bases). The length of the CDR3 is 14 residues. CDR1 is SGDLS, CDR2 YYNGEE, per germline. The germline V and J ends were trimmed by 3 bases and 0 bases, with 9 bases remaining between them.

The CDR3 DNA follows: TGTGCCAGTAGTATAGCTCAGGGGGCAAGTCATGGCTACACCTTC. As protein: CASSIAQGASHGYTF. The rearrangement links TRBV19 to TRBJ1-2, with 8 bases fitting TRBD1. The CDR3 length is 15 residues. CDR1 is LNHDA, CDR2 SQIVND, per germline (reference sequence). V lost 1 base and J lost 6; bases outside the gene matches: 7.

This clone was counted between two and nine times. The chain employs TRBV19 and TRBJ1-2; 7 bases are a match to TRBD1. The V segment lost 7 bases and the J segment 0 bases; nucleotides outside the gene matches: 11. Germline assignment: CDR1 LNHDA and CDR2 SQIVND (reference sequence). The CDR3 contains 16 residues. As DNA, the CDR3 is TGTGCCAGTATCCCGACCCACAGGGGTACTAACTATGGCTACACCTTC. Protein: CASIPTHRGTNYGYTF.

The chain has TRBV9 and TRBJ2-3; no firm D call. There are 14 residues in the CDR3. Per germline, CDR1 SGDLS and CDR2 YYNGEE. Trimming removed 4 bases at V and 2 bases at J, with 11 bases between. The CDR3 reads CASSKTFLTDTQYF. CDR3 DNA sequence: TGTGCCAGCAGCAAGACTTTTCTCACAGATACGCAGTATTTT.

The chain combines TRBV3-1 (or the pseudogene TRBV3-2) with TRBJ1-2; 8 bases map to TRBD1. The CDR3 length is 14 residues. V was clipped by 3 bases and J by 4 bases; unmatched bases: 4. Germline V gene lookup returns CDR1 LGHDT and CDR2 YNNKEL (reference sequence). The CDR3 region has the DNA TGTGCCAGCAGCCATCATACAGGGGGCTATGGCTACACCTTC. Its protein product is CASSHHTGGYGYTF.

The chain couples TRBV7-9 to TRBJ2-5; D gene uncertain. Trimming left V 5 bases short and J 1 base short, with 11 bases between. This CDR3 is 14 amino acids long. Germline values: CDR1 SEHNR, CDR2 FQNEAQ (reference sequence). CDR3 DNA: TGTGCCAGCAGCCTTCGACATGGCCAAGAGACCCAGTACTTC. This codes for CASSLRHGQETQYF.

The chain employs TRBV11-2 and TRBJ2-5; D perhaps matches TRBD1 (6 bases). CDR1 and CDR2 (germline): SGHAT, FQNNGV. The CDR3 is made up of 14 amino acids. Trimming took 1 base from V and 1 from J, leaving 7 bases between them. The CDR3 here is CASSLGTVQETQYF. The CDR3, as DNA: TGTGCCAGCAGCTTAGGGACAGTCCAAGAGACCCAGTACTTC.

The V gene is TRBV19, the J gene TRBJ2-7; 7 nucleotides match TRBD2. The length of the CDR3 is 17 residues. Germline loops: CDR1 LNHDA, CDR2 SQIVND (reference sequence). V shed 6 bases, J shed 0 bases, and the junction held 14 bases outside the gene matches. The CDR3: CASRLLTGGTFSYEQYF. As DNA, the CDR3 is TGTGCCAGTAGGCTTTTGACCGGGGGGACGTTCTCCTACGAGCAGTACTTC.

This clone was seen a handful of times. CDR3 DNA sequence: TGTGCCAGCAGCTCGGTAGCGGGGAACTACAATGAGCAGTTCTTC. It yields the protein CASSSVAGNYNEQFF. The V call is TRBV6-5, the J call TRBJ2-1; 8 bases line up with TRBD2. V was clipped by 6 bases and J by 3 bases; unmatched bases: 7. The CDR3 spans 15 residues. In germline, CDR1 is MNHEY, CDR2 SVGAGI.

The rearrangement joins TRBV18 to TRBJ1-1; D is ambiguous. Germline V lookup: CDR1 KGHSH, CDR2 LQKENI. This CDR3 has 17 residues. V lost 2 bases and J lost 1, with 17 bases in between. The DNA for the CDR3 is TGTGCCAGCTCACCAATTAATTCTTACAGCCAGAACACTGAAGCTTTCTTT. Its translation is CASSPINSYSQNTEAFF.

This chain joins TRBV14 and TRBJ2-3; D might be TRBD1 (6 bases). Per the germline V gene, CDR1 is SGHDN and CDR2 is FVKESK. CDR3 size: 17 residues. The V end lost 5 bases, the J end lost 0 bases, and 18 bases lay between the germline ends. The DNA for the CDR3 is TGTGCCAGCAGCTTAGGGACATTGAGAACAAGCACAGATACGCAGTATTTT. This gives the protein CASSLGTLRTSTDTQYF.

This clone was seen more than once but under ten times. The genes are TRBV2 and TRBJ1-5, with D hard to call. CDR1 is SNHLY and CDR2 is FYNNEI in the germline V gene. The CDR3 spans 14 residues. Between the trimmed V and J ends, which lost 1 base and 6 bases, there was a span of 10 bases. The CDR3 DNA reads as TGTGCCAGCAGTGAAGGGTCACTTACTCAGCCCCAGCATTTT. It translates to CASSEGSLTQPQHF.

The chain employs TRBV10-1 and TRBJ2-1, with TRBD1 identical over 8 bases. CDR3 length: 15 amino acids. The J segment lost 5 bases and the V segment lost 4 bases, leaving 7 bases of the junction unmatched. The germline CDR1 and CDR2 sequences are WNHNN and SYGVQD (reference sequence). CDR3 region: CASSGPEQGDNEQFF. The CDR3 region has the DNA TGCGCCAGCAGTGGTCCCGAACAGGGGGACAATGAGCAGTTCTTC.

This chain uses TRBV5-1 with TRBJ2-3, with TRBD1 matching over 10 bases. J was trimmed by 4 bases and V by 9 bases; bases with no gene match: 11. CDR1 and CDR2 from the germline V gene are SGHRS and YFSETQ. The CDR3 totals 15 residues. The DNA for the CDR3 is TGCGCCACCCGAGGACAGGGGGTAGCGGCAGATACGCAGTATTTT. As protein: CATRGQGVAADTQYF.

The chain recombines TRBV15 with TRBJ2-3; 10 nucleotides agree with TRBD1. Per the germline V gene, CDR1 is LNHNV and CDR2 is YYDKDF (reference sequence). This CDR3 has 15 residues. V trimming: 1 base; J trimming: 6 bases; junction bases outside the gene matches: 4. The DNA of the CDR3 is TGTGCCACCAGCAGAGGCGGGGACAGGGGTGATACGCAGTATTTT. Protein sequence: CATSRGGDRGDTQYF.

This chain connects TRBV9 to TRBJ1-4; 7 bases align to TRBD1. The V gene's germline CDR1 is SGDLS and CDR2 YYNGEE. This CDR3 contains 16 residues. V gave up 4 bases and J gave up 1 base; unmatched junction bases: 7. CDR3 amino acids: CASSPRDRLTNEKLFF. The CDR3 DNA reads as TGTGCCAGCAGCCCTAGGGACAGATTAACTAATGAAAAACTGTTTTTT.

CDR3 DNA sequence: TGCAGCGTTGGGTCGGGGACTAGCGGGGTCGGGGAGCAGTTCTTC. As protein: CSVGSGTSGVGEQFF. This sequence joins TRBV29-1 and TRBJ2-1; 13 positions match TRBD2. CDR3 length equals 15 residues. The V gene's germline CDR1 is SQVTM and CDR2 ANQGSEA. V was clipped by 4 bases and J by 10 bases; unmatched bases: 10.

Only one count was recorded for this clone. The chain couples TRBV7-3 to TRBJ2-1, with 8 bases that match TRBD2. The V gene end was trimmed by 1 base and the J gene end by 7 bases; junction bases not matched to a gene: 6. This CDR3 has 15 residues. CDR1 and CDR2 (germline): SGHTA, FQGTGA. The CDR3 nucleotides are TGTGCCAGCAGCTTAAAGTCTAGCGGGCGTAATGAGCAGTTCTTC. This sequence encodes CASSLKSSGRNEQFF.

This sequence joins TRBV5-4 and TRBJ2-6; 7 bases agree with TRBD1. CDR1 is SGHNT and CDR2 is YYREEE in the germline V gene (reference sequence). This CDR3 is built from 18 residues. With V trimmed by 6 bases and J by 2 bases, 14 bases remained unmatched. The CDR3 DNA sequence: TGTGCCAGCACCGCCCTATTTGATACAGGGGCTGGGGCCAACGTCCTGACTTTC. Amino acids: CASTALFDTGAGANVLTF.

This chain uses TRBV6-4 with TRBJ2-3, with D perhaps TRBD2 (6 bases). This CDR3 has 15 amino acids. Germline V gene lookup returns CDR1 MRHNA and CDR2 SNTAGT. V was clipped by 0 bases and J by 2 bases, with 9 bases between them. The CDR3 DNA reads TGTGCCAGCAGTGACTCGGGACTGATCACAGATACGCAGTATTTT. The encoded protein is CASSDSGLITDTQYF.

CDR3 sequence: CAISERGLAGKNEQFF. The CDR3 nucleotides read TGTGCCATCAGTGAACGGGGACTAGCGGGAAAAAATGAGCAGTTCTTC. The genes are TRBV10-3 and TRBJ2-1; 13 positions agree with TRBD2. The V and J ends lost 3 bases and 7 bases, in that order; junction bases with no gene match: 6. From germline, CDR1 is ENHRY and CDR2 SYGVKD. This CDR3 region has 16 residues.

The chain links TRBV7-3 to TRBJ2-1; no clear D gene. Germline V gene sequence: CDR1 SGHTA, CDR2 FQGTGA. The CDR3 is 15 residues long. V dropped 5 bases and J dropped 0 bases, with 11 bases sitting between them. The CDR3 protein is CASSLDSSSYNEQFF. The CDR3 DNA is TGTGCCAGCAGCCTTGACTCAAGCTCCTACAATGAGCAGTTCTTC. Filled out from reference TRBV7-3 and TRBJ2-1, the complete variable domain reads GAGVSQTPSNKVTEKGKYVELRCDPISGHTALYWYRQSLGQGPEFLIYFQGTGAADDSGLPNDRFFAVRPEGSVSTLKIQRTERGDSAVYLCASSLDSSSYNEQFFGPGTRLTVL.

The chain links TRBV6-5 to TRBJ1-2, with TRBD1 as a possible D gene (6 bases). Germline loops: CDR1 MNHEY, CDR2 SVGAGI. The V and J ends lost 6 bases and 4 bases respectively, with 18 bases between them. CDR3 length: 15 amino acids. DNA for the CDR3: TGTGCCAGCAGCTACACAGGGCTACCCGTCTATGGCTACACCTTC. Its protein is CASSYTGLPVYGYTF.

V is TRBV3-1 (or the pseudogene TRBV3-2) and J is TRBJ2-5; possible D gene TRBD2, 5 bases. In germline, CDR1 is LGHDT, CDR2 YNNKEL (reference sequence). Trimming took off 2 bases at V and 2 bases at J, with 12 bases between the two ends. This CDR3 has 15 residues. This CDR3 is CASSQTPGGQETQYF. The DNA of the CDR3 is TGTGCCAGCAGCCAAACCCCTGGCGGGCAAGAGACCCAGTACTTC.

V and J are TRBV2 and TRBJ2-6, with D uncertain. The CDR3 runs 15 residues. The germline gives CDR1 SNHLY, CDR2 FYNNEI. The germline V and J ends were trimmed by 3 bases and 1 base, with 7 bases remaining between them. CDR3 nucleotides: TGTGCCAGCAGTGACTTCCTATCTGGGGCCAACGTCCTGACTTTC. Translating gives CASSDFLSGANVLTF.

The J gene is TRBJ1-4, the V gene TRBV10-3, with D maybe TRBD1 (5 bases). The length of the CDR3 is 14 residues. The germline V gene has CDR1 ENHRY and CDR2 SYGVKD. The V gene lost 6 bases and the J gene lost 3 bases, with 11 bases spanning the gap. This CDR3 is CAISSDNPNEKLFF. The CDR3 DNA reads as TGTGCCATCAGCTCGGACAACCCTAATGAAAAACTGTTTTTT.

This chain connects TRBV9 to TRBJ1-3; D not resolved. Trimming shortened V by 0 bases and J by 6 bases, and 7 bases separated the two germline ends. The CDR3 length is 13 residues. Germline CDR1 is SGDLS and CDR2 is YYNGEE. In DNA form, the CDR3 reads TGTGCCAGCAGCGTAGACCAGAAAAACACCATATATTTT. Translating it yields CASSVDQKNTIYF.

V gene TRBV21-1 combines with J gene TRBJ2-1; the table's D gene call, TRBD1, was not cross checked with the DNA. TRBV21-1 has pseudogene status. This CDR3 region has 12 residues. The CDR3 spells CASSTRGHVEFF. CDR3 nucleotides: TGTGCCAGCAGCACTAGGGGCCATGTGGAGTTCTTC.

This clone occurred a few times. V gene TRBV7-7 combines with J gene TRBJ2-2; a weak D match, TRBD1 (5 bases). CDR1 and CDR2 (germline): SSHAT, FNYEAQ (reference sequence). Trimming took off 7 bases at V and 1 base at J, with 16 bases between the two ends. The CDR3 runs to 16 residues. The CDR3 reads CASTPSPTGNTGELFF. The CDR3 DNA sequence: TGTGCCAGCACCCCCTCCCCAACAGGGAACACCGGGGAGCTGTTTTTT. Based on the CDR3 plus reference TRBV7-7 and TRBJ2-2, the full variable domain is GAGVSQSPRYKVTKRGQDVTLRCDPISSHATLYWYQQALGQGPEFLTYFNYEAQPDKSGLPSDRFSAERPEGSISTLTIQRTEQRDSAMYRCASTPSPTGNTGELFFGEGSRLTVL.

The rearrangement joins TRBV5-5 to TRBJ2-5; TRBD2 matches 9 bases. The germline V gene encodes CDR1 SGHKS and CDR2 YYEKEE (reference sequence). CDR3 length: 16 amino acids. V trimming: 1 base; J trimming: 1 base; junction bases outside the gene matches: 5. The CDR3 region has the DNA TGTGCCAGCAGCTTGCTAGCGGGAACGACCCAAGAGACCCAGTACTTC. Its translation: CASSLLAGTTQETQYF. The whole variable domain, remainder taken from reference TRBV5-5 and TRBJ2-5, is DAGVTQSPTHLIKTRGQQVTLRCSPISGHKSVSWYQQVLGQGPQFIFQYYEKEERGRGNFPDRFSARQFPNYSSELNVNALLLGDSALYLCASSLLAGTTQETQYFGPGTRLLVL.

The sample holds one count of this clone. The chain uses TRBV6-5 and TRBJ1-5; 7 bases align to TRBD1. Germline-derived CDR1 and CDR2 are MNHEY and SVGAGI. CDR3 length: 14 amino acids. The ends lost 11 bases at V and 5 bases at J; junction bases unmatched: 12. CDR3 sequence: CAVEPRGGDQPQHF. The DNA for the CDR3 is TGTGCCGTCGAGCCCCGAGGGGGCGATCAGCCCCAGCATTTT.